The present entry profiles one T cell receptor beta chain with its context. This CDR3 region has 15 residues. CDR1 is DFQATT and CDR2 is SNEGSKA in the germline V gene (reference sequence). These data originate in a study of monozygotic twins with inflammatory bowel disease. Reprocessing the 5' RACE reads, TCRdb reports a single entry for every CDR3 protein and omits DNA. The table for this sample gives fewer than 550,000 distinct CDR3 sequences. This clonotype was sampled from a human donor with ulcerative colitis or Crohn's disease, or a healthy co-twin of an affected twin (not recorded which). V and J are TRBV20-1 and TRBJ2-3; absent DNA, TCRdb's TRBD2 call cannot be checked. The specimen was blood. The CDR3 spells CSASSRSGSSDTQYF.